This TCR beta chain was captured in a study of breast tumors, draining lymph nodes, adjacent tissues. V was shortened by 5 bases and J by 12 bases, with 23 bases between the two germline ends. Germline CDR1 SGHAT, CDR2 FQDESV (reference sequence). The length of the CDR3 is 15 residues. In the case of this clonotype: Its antigen is still unknown.

TCRdb re-analysed the multiplex PCR reads in MiXCR, keeping a single row per CDR3 protein. This sample has some 150,000 distinct CDR3 sequences; under 25% occur once, and the top ten carry more than 2.5%. Study-level points and caveats: Compared with lymph nodes, tumors were less diverse; compared with nontumor tissue, more. The lymph node origin of tumor T cells was framed as consistent with a hypothesis, not demonstrated.

The lymph nodes were axillary draining lymph nodes from breast cancer patients. The chain couples TRBV11-1 to TRBJ2-1, with D tentatively TRBD1 (6 bases). The sequenced sample consisted of axillary lymph node tissue. This TCR came from a female donor with breast cancer. Some clones in this sample may be carry-over from other donors' samples. As DNA, the CDR3 is TGTGCCAGCAGCCGACGCGGGCAGGGGAAAAGTGGGCAGTTCTTC. Its protein product is CASSRRGQGKSGQFF.